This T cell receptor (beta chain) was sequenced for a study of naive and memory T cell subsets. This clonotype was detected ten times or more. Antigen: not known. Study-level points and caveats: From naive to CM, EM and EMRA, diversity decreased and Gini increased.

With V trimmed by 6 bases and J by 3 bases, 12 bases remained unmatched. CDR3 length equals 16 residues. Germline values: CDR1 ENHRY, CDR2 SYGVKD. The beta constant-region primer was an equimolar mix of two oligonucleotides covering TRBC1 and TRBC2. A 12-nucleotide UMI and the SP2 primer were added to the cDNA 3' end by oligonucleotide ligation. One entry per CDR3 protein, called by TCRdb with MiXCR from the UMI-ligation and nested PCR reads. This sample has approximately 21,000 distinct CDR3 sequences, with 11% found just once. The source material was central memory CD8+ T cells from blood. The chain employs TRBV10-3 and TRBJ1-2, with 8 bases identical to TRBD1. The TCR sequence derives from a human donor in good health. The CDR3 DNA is TGTGCCATCAGCCCGGACAGGGCGGGTATTGACTATGGCTACACCTTC. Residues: CAISPDRAGIDYGYTF.